This T cell receptor beta chain derives from a study of T-cell reconstitution after alpha-beta-depleted transplantation in children. Using unique molecular identifiers, the investigators prepared the TCRbeta library. Via MiXCR, TCRdb re-called the PCR reads, giving one row per CDR3 protein. The sample has over 150,000 distinct CDR3 sequences, about 7% seen once. This clonotype was recorded many times. Antigen: not known. The germline V and J ends were trimmed by 5 bases and 3 bases, with 18 bases remaining between them. In germline, CDR1 is SGHVS, CDR2 FNYEAQ. The CDR3 totals 16 residues. Study-wide results and limits: Diversity of TCRbeta at day 60 was high in some patients, arising from surviving recipient T cells and thymic progenitors. At one year after transplant, newly produced T cells mostly accounted for T-cell counts and diversity. It was reported that alpha-beta T cells came from several hundred expanded graft clones (about two months after transplant).

The TCR comes from a boy between 2 and 15 years old with acute lymphoblastic leukemia, due to receive a stem cell transplant. The sequencing here drew on PBMCs, taken before TCRalphabeta/CD19-depleted stem cell transplant. The genes are TRBV7-6 and TRBJ2-3, with D unclear. In DNA form, the CDR3 reads TGTGCCAGCAGCCCTAACCCATCTAGGGCGACAGATACGCAGTATTTT. It is translated as CASSPNPSRATDTQYF.